The present T cell receptor beta chain was sequenced within a study of blood T cell repertoires in COVID-19. Study background: Samples of COVID-19 (acute and convalescent) were obtained from the United States, Italy and Spain. PBMCs, B-cell-depleted T cells, or T cells provided the cDNA or gDNA that made up the material.

Unmatched junction bases numbered 4, after V lost 6 bases and J lost 8 bases. This CDR3 has 13 residues. As processed by the authors: Estimation of nucleated cell counts relied on the amplification of reference gene primers. The method was immunoSEQ multiplex PCR; TCRdb's version includes in-frame clones alone and lacks a portion of them. V and J calls plus clone size are reproduced from that table; the DNA served to infer D and trimming. The sample has about 360,000 clones; about 87% are singletons. V gene TRBV12-3 or TRBV12-4 combines with J gene TRBJ1-6; TRBD1 matches at 7 bases. The sequenced sample was peripheral blood. This receptor was taken from a human donor in a cohort sampled during active COVID-19. The chain's CDR3 is CASRRQGDSPLHF. The CDR3 DNA is TGTGCCAGCAGGCGCCAGGGGGATTCACCCCTCCACTTT.